This TCR beta chain originates from a study of blood T cell repertoires in COVID-19 (dated by TCRdb to 2019 to 2021). About the investigation overall: Samples covering the acute and convalescent phases of COVID-19 were provided by collaborators in the United States, Italy and Spain. The material from the prospective study consisted of cDNA or gDNA derived from T cells, B-cell-depleted T cells, or PBMCs. Subjects who had been exposed to COVID-19, were actively infected with it, or had recovered from it provided the deeply sampled blood TCRbeta repertoires that made up the dataset. A freely available public database, intended as a resource for researchers studying the immune response to SARS-CoV-2, is where the repertoires were released. Samples were obtained from the ongoing ImmuneRACE study (first 160 participants) and from 1,254 subjects provided by 6 global collaborators. The sample metadata nearly always contained a de-identified subject ID, COVID-19 status, age in years and sex. Where available, HLA class I and class II types were taken from metadata supplied by the sample provider and were not determined by assay-based typing. The full study reports these points: How much clinical and demographic metadata was included differed by source and by participant, and the metadata was provided uncurated.

The collaborating institutions used their own protocols to collect whole blood in K2EDTA tubes. Collaborator samples were shipped for TCRbeta analysis as frozen whole blood, isolated PBMCs, or DNA extracted from either sample type. TCRbeta CDR3 regions were amplified from genomic DNA using the immunoSEQ Assay, a bias-controlled multiplex PCR. In the source study's methods: The number of nucleated cells in each sample was estimated by amplification of reference gene primers within the assay. Sequence reads were collapsed and filtered to measure the absolute abundance of every unique TCRbeta CDR3 rearrangement. For each sample, productive Simpson clonality was calculated as the square root of Simpson's diversity index across productive rearrangements. Not all clones reach the TCRdb copy of this immuneACCESS table, which keeps in-frame sequences only. Checked studies attribute under half of the gap to unresolved V genes and leave the rest unexplained. V, J and clone size are taken as reported in that table, and D and trimming were inferred from the DNA itself. Within this sample are some 76,000 clones, with around 89% of them counted one time only. Just under 0.6% of the sample lies in the top ten.

A word on this clone: Its antigen is still unknown. Base-call qualities are not available, and no considerably larger clone is one nucleotide away.

The TCR originated in a man aged 55 to 70 with acute or convalescent COVID-19. The sequenced sample consisted of peripheral blood.

Read as DNA, the sequence is TGCGCCAGCAGCGTAGGGACTAGCAGCAATGAGCAGTTCTTC. It codes for CASSVGTSSNEQFF. In this chain, TRBV5-1 is recombined with TRBJ2-1; TRBD2 agrees with 9 junctional bases. Reading the germline V gene gives CDR1 SGHRS and CDR2 YFSETQ. Trimming removed 4 bases from V and 6 bases from J; the gene matches leave 5 bases unexplained. The CDR3 measures 14 amino acids from cysteine to phenylalanine. Left in the record is the CDR3 DNA by itself, 42 bases read in frame from the first base.